This TCR beta chain was sequenced in a study of T cell responses to AZD1222 COVID-19 vaccine. The study, taken as a whole, reports: Only a handful of AZD1222 recipients, roughly 6 in all, had baseline seropositivity. Repertoires in all cases were sampled only once the peak T cell response had passed. In the spike-specific TCR repertoire, nearly half reportedly target unmutated variant regions.

Measured with immunoSEQ multiplex PCR; TCRdb has only the in-frame clones, and not every one. This table has about 140,000 clones, 80% to 95% appearing once. Note on this clone: Its antigen is undetermined.

Germline CDR1 is SGHTA and CDR2 is FQGNSA. The V gene lost 5 bases and the J gene lost 5 bases, with 21 bases spanning the gap. CDR3 size: 16 residues. This specimen consisted of peripheral blood, obtained on day 0 of AZD1222 vaccination. J is TRBJ1-1 and V is TRBV7-2; possibly TRBD1 for D (6 bases). The clonotype was recovered from an adult in good health. The CDR3 nucleotides read TGTGCCAGCAGCCTACGGGGGGCCGCTGGAGGTACTGAAGCTTTCTTT. This encodes CASSLRGAAGGTEAFF.